A selection of T cell receptor beta chains follows, all from one sample in a study of identical twins. TCRdb analysed the 5' RACE reads with MiXCR anew, one entry per CDR3 protein. This table has under 300,000 distinct CDR3 sequences, roughly 13% appearing once. These data were also reused for a study on yellow fever vaccine responses in identical twins.

Sequenced sample: memory (CD45RO+) T cells sorted from blood. These receptors originate from a woman aged 18 to 35 in good health. The CDR3 runs from the conserved cysteine through the conserved F or W. A D gene is named only where the DNA matches it firmly. Clone size appears in some rows only: once, few, many, or a class for an expanded clone.

D	V	size	J	CDR3	DNA
.	TRBV7-3	.	TRBJ1-1	CASSPRRETEAFF	TGTGCCAGCAGCCCACGAAGGGAAACTGAAGCTTTCTTT
.	TRBV12-3/TRBV12-4	many	TRBJ1-2	CASSLGQNYGYTF	TGTGCCAGCAGTCTGGGACAAAACTATGGCTACACCTTC
.	TRBV7-2	.	TRBJ2-4	CASSVMGIRNIQYF	TGTGCCAGCAGCGTTATGGGGATTCGAAACATTCAGTACTTC
.	TRBV20-1	few	TRBJ2-7	CSAPDLSYEQYF	TGCAGTGCTCCTGACTTGTCCTACGAGCAGTACTTC
TRBD2	TRBV4-2	few	TRBJ2-3	CASSQEERGRPDTQYF	TGTGCCAGCAGCCAAGAGGAGCGGGGGCGACCGGATACGCAGTATTTT
TRBD1	TRBV20-1	few	TRBJ1-1	CSAGLDRVSTEAFF	TGCAGTGCCGGATTGGACAGGGTGTCCACTGAAGCTTTCTTT
TRBD1	TRBV12-3/TRBV12-4	.	TRBJ2-7	CATRQGRYYEQYF	TGTGCCACCAGACAGGGGCGGTATTACGAGCAGTACTTC
.	TRBV6-2/TRBV6-3	few	TRBJ2-1	CASSSGIFPAHEQFF	TGTGCCAGCAGCTCCGGGATCTTCCCAGCCCATGAGCAGTTCTTC
.	TRBV5-1	.	TRBJ2-7	CASSLAGKSSYEQYF	TGCGCCAGCAGCTTGGCCGGGAAAAGCTCCTACGAGCAGTACTTC
TRBD2	TRBV6-2/TRBV6-3	.	TRBJ2-7	CASSSLSLAGRSYEQYF	TGTGCCAGCAGTTCCTTATCCTTAGCGGGACGCTCCTACGAGCAGTACTTC
.	TRBV19	few	TRBJ2-1	CASSRSPGGNEQFF	TGTGCCAGTAGTAGATCCCCGGGCGGGAATGAGCAGTTCTTC
.	TRBV6-1	few	TRBJ2-6	CASSLREAGANVLTF	TGTGCCAGCAGTCTCAGGGAGGCTGGGGCCAACGTCCTGACTTTC
.	TRBV20-1	once	TRBJ2-3	CSAPERNTDTQYF	TGCAGTGCCCCCGAGCGGAACACAGATACGCAGTATTTT
TRBD2	TRBV5-1	few	TRBJ2-1	CASSAGGRDEQFF	TGCGCCAGCTCGGCGGGGGGGCGGGATGAGCAGTTCTTC
TRBD1	TRBV6-1	.	TRBJ2-3	CASSPPPGQGADTQYF	TGTGCCAGCTCACCCCCACCGGGACAGGGAGCAGATACGCAGTATTTT
TRBD2	TRBV28	few	TRBJ2-7	CAILSGTLGSYEQYF	TGTGCCATCCTTAGCGGGACCCTGGGATCCTACGAGCAGTACTTC
.	TRBV20-1	many	TRBJ2-5	CSANGRQETQYF	TGCAGTGCCAACGGACGTCAAGAGACCCAGTACTTC
TRBD2	TRBV7-2	many	TRBJ2-7	CASRLERLAGWEQYF	TGTGCCAGCAGACTAGAGCGACTAGCGGGATGGGAGCAGTACTTC
TRBD2	TRBV27	many	TRBJ2-2	CASRQSQREGGTGELFF	TGTGCCAGCAGGCAGTCCCAGCGGGAGGGCGGCACCGGGGAGCTGTTTTTT
TRBD2	TRBV7-9	.	TRBJ2-7	CASSPPTSGAAYEQYF	TGTGCCAGCAGCCCCCCGACTAGCGGTGCTGCCTACGAGCAGTACTTC
.	TRBV28	few	TRBJ1-1	CASEVGPMNTEAFF	TGTGCCAGCGAGGTGGGACCGATGAACACTGAAGCTTTCTTT
.	TRBV12-3/TRBV12-4	many	TRBJ2-1	CASSLARIWNNEQFF	TGTGCCAGCAGTTTAGCTAGAATCTGGAACAATGAGCAGTTCTTC
TRBD2	TRBV12-3/TRBV12-4	many	TRBJ2-2	CASSWGGNTGELFF	TGTGCCAGCAGTTGGGGAGGGAATACCGGGGAGCTGTTTTTT
.	TRBV20-1	.	TRBJ2-7	CSARVGTSTYEQYF	TGCAGTGCTAGGGTTGGGACGTCTACCTACGAGCAGTACTTC
.	TRBV20-1	few	TRBJ2-7	CSAQRGGSYEQYF	TGCAGTGCTCAGAGAGGGGGCTCCTACGAGCAGTACTTC
TRBD1	TRBV20-1	few	TRBJ2-2	CSARVTGGTGELFF	TGCAGTGCTAGAGTAACAGGGGGCACCGGGGAGCTGTTTTTT
.	TRBV14	.	TRBJ1-6	CASSQFRGNSPLHF	TGTGCCAGCAGCCAATTCAGAGGCAATTCACCCCTCCACTTT
.	TRBV2	.	TRBJ1-5	CASSDYGQPQHF	TGTGCCAGCAGTGATTACGGTCAGCCCCAGCATTTT
.	TRBV12-3/TRBV12-4	many	TRBJ2-1	CASLGWGNEQFF	TGTGCCAGCTTGGGGTGGGGGAATGAGCAGTTCTTC